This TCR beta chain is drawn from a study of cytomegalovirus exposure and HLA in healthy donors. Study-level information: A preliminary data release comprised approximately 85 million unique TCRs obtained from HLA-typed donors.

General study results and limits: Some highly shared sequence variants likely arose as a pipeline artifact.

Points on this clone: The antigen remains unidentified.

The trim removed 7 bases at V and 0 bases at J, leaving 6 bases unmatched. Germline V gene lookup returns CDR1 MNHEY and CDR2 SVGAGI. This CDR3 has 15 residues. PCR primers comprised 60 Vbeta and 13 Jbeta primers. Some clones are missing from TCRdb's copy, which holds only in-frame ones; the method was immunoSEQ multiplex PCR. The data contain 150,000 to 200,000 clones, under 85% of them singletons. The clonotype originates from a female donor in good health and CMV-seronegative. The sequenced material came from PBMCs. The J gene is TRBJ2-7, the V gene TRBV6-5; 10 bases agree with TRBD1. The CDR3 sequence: CASTTWDRGSYEQYF. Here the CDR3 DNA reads TGTGCCAGCACAACTTGGGACAGGGGCTCCTACGAGCAGTACTTC.